This is a list of T cell receptor beta chains from one sample in a study of cytomegalovirus exposure and HLA in healthy donors. Some clones are missing from TCRdb's copy, which holds only in-frame ones; the method was immunoSEQ multiplex PCR. The data contain about 86,000 clones, just over 70% of them seen just once; the ten biggest clones take up just over 8%. What was sequenced was PBMCs. The receptors come from a man in his fifties or sixties in good health and CMV-seronegative. Each CDR3 is given with its conserved first and last residue. D genes are given only for firm matches. Clone size is not always given. Where it is, it says once, few, many or a class for expanded clones.

few,TRBJ2-7,.,TRBV21-1,TGTGCCAGCAGCAACCGGACTAGCGGGAGACCCAAGCAGTACTTC,CASSNRTSGRPKQYF
.,TRBJ2-2,TRBD2,TRBV5-1,TGCGCCAGCAGTTCCGGGACTAGCGGGAGCGGGGAGCTGTTTTTT,CASSSGTSGSGELFF
few,TRBJ1-1,.,TRBV7-2,TGTGCCAGCAGCTTTGGGCGGGGCTCTGAAGCTTTCTTT,CASSFGRGSEAFF
few,TRBJ2-7,.,TRBV30,TGTGCCTGGAGTGTACCCGGGAGCTCCTACGAGCAGTACTTC,CAWSVPGSSYEQYF
few,TRBJ1-1,TRBD1,TRBV5-5,TGTGCCAGCAGCCTGGACAGGCGCACTGAAGCTTTCTTT,CASSLDRRTEAFF
few,TRBJ1-5,.,TRBV7-2,TGTGCCAGCAGCTTAGCTGGCGGGCTAAACCAGCCCCAGCATTTT,CASSLAGGLNQPQHF
once,TRBJ1-5,.,TRBV4-3,TGCGCCAGCAGCCAAGACTATTATCAGCCCCAGCATTTT,CASSQDYYQPQHF
.,TRBJ2-1,TRBD2,TRBV19,TGTGCCAGTAGTACCCATAGCGGGAGACCCTACAATGAGCAGTTCTTC,CASSTHSGRPYNEQFF
.,TRBJ2-7,TRBD1,TRBV5-1,TGCGCCAGCAGACAGGGGGCTATCTACGAGCAGTACTTC,CASRQGAIYEQYF
.,TRBJ2-7,.,TRBV4-1,TGCGCCAGCAGCCAAGCTGCGGGGTCCACCTACGAGCAGTACTTC,CASSQAAGSTYEQYF
.,TRBJ2-3,.,TRBV5-1,TGCGCCAGCAGCCTCACCCCCACAGCCCTTAGCACAGATACGCAGTATTTT,CASSLTPTALSTDTQYF
.,TRBJ2-5,.,TRBV5-4,TGTGCCAGCAGCCAACCGGGGGAAGAGGTCGGGGAGACCCAGTACTTC,CASSQPGEEVGETQYF
.,TRBJ1-2,TRBD1,TRBV19,TGTGCCAGTAGTAAGTCCGAATCGGGGACAGACTATGGCTACACCTTC,CASSKSESGTDYGYTF
.,TRBJ2-3,TRBD1,TRBV2,TGTGCCAGCAGTAAGGGACAGGGCACAGATACGCAGTATTTT,CASSKGQGTDTQYF
.,TRBJ1-5,TRBD1,TRBV5-1,TGCGCCAGCAGCTTAGACAGGGGAAGCAATCAGCCCCAGCATTTT,CASSLDRGSNQPQHF
.,TRBJ1-1,.,TRBV20-1,TGCAGTGCTAGTTCGGGGGCTGAAGCTTTCTTT,CSASSGAEAFF
.,TRBJ1-6,TRBD1,TRBV7-2,TGTGCCAGCAGGCAGGGGGCTGGTAATTCACCCCTCCACTTT,CASRQGAGNSPLHF
.,TRBJ2-7,.,TRBV6-5,TGTGCCAGCAGTATCTCAGGGGCTAGCTCCTACGAGCAGTACTTC,CASSISGASSYEQYF
few,TRBJ1-5,.,TRBV6-1,TGTGCCAGCAGACTGAACTATCAGCCCCAGCATTTT,CASRLNYQPQHF
.,TRBJ2-1,.,TRBV7-6,TGTGCCAGCAGCAAAATCGGGGATGAGCAGTTCTTC,CASSKIGDEQFF
.,TRBJ2-5,TRBD2,TRBV5-4,TGTGCCAGCAGCCCCGCTATCGGGAGGGATGAGACCCAGTACTTC,CASSPAIGRDETQYF
few,TRBJ2-3,.,TRBV6-1,TGTGCCAGCAGTGAATCGGGTGGCGCAGATACGCAGTATTTT,CASSESGGADTQYF
few,TRBJ2-2,TRBD1,TRBV28,TGTGCCAGCAGTTTGTGGGACAGGGGGACCGGGGAGCTGTTTTTT,CASSLWDRGTGELFF
.,TRBJ1-1,TRBD1,TRBV27,TGTGCCAGCAGGGGGACAGGGGGCTGGACTGAAGCTTTCTTT,CASRGTGGWTEAFF
.,TRBJ2-1,TRBD1,TRBV7-9,TGTGCCAGTCGACAGGGGCGAAGCTCCTACAATGAGCAGTTCTTC,CASRQGRSSYNEQFF
.,TRBJ2-7,TRBD2,TRBV29-1,TGCAGCGTTGACCCTAGCGGGAGGGCCATTTTGCAGTTC,CSVDPSGRAILQF
few,TRBJ2-1,.,TRBV7-9,TGTGCCAGCAGCTTAGCGGAGAATCAGCAAGACAATGAGCAGTTCTTC,CASSLAENQQDNEQFF
.,TRBJ2-5,.,TRBV29-1,TGCAGCGTTGATCCCGACCAAGAGACCCAGTACTTC,CSVDPDQETQYF
.,TRBJ2-7,.,TRBV2,TGTGCCAGCAGTGAAGCGGAGTTTCTCGGGCAGTACTTC,CASSEAEFLGQYF
.,TRBJ1-1,TRBD1,TRBV5-6,TGTGCCAGCAGCTTGGCCAGGGGGCCGGGGGCTTTCTTT,CASSLARGPGAFF
.,TRBJ1-4,.,TRBV18,TGTGCCAGCTCATCAAATCCAACTAATGAAAAACTGTTTTTT,CASSSNPTNEKLFF
.,TRBJ1-2,TRBD1,TRBV5-6,TGTGCCAGCAGCCAATGGACAGGGGGCGCCTACAACACCTTC,CASSQWTGGAYNTF
few,TRBJ2-3,TRBD1,TRBV5-6,TGTGCCAGCAGCTCGGCCCGACAGGGGGCCACCAGCACAGATACGCAGTATTTT,CASSSARQGATSTDTQYF
.,TRBJ2-1,TRBD2,TRBV4-1,TGCGCCAGCTACGGGACTAGCGGGAACATCACCTACAATGAGCAGTTCTTC,CASYGTSGNITYNEQFF
.,TRBJ2-2,TRBD2,TRBV7-2,TGTGCCAGCAGCTCCATAAGACTAGCGGGGGGGATGGACACCGGGGAGCTGTTTTTT,CASSSIRLAGGMDTGELFF
.,TRBJ2-3,TRBD2,TRBV29-1,TGCAGCGTTGAACCGACTAGCGGGAGAACAGATACGCAGTATTTT,CSVEPTSGRTDTQYF
.,TRBJ2-2,TRBD1,TRBV5-1,TGCGCCAGCAGCTTAAGACAGGGGGCTGTAAACACCGGGGAGCTGTTTTTT,CASSLRQGAVNTGELFF
.,TRBJ2-7,.,TRBV30,TGTGCCTGGAGTTCTGGGAGGGACACGAGTCCCTACGAGCAGTACTTC,CAWSSGRDTSPYEQYF
.,TRBJ2-7,.,TRBV28,TGTGCCAGCAGTACTGGAGGGTATCTCTACGAGCAGTACTTC,CASSTGGYLYEQYF
.,TRBJ2-7,.,TRBV7-2,TGTGCCAGCAGCTTAACTCCGGGACAAGTTAATGACGAGCAGTACTTC,CASSLTPGQVNDEQYF
.,TRBJ1-5,TRBD1,TRBV6-5,TGTGCCAGCAGTAGCAGGGACAGGGAGGGTCAGCCCCAGCATTTT,CASSSRDREGQPQHF
few,TRBJ1-1,TRBD1,TRBV30,TGTGCCTGGAGCAAGGTCGACAGGGCTGATTTCTTT,CAWSKVDRADFF
.,TRBJ2-6,TRBD1,TRBV5-1,TGCGCCAGCAGCTTATTGGGACAGGGGCTGGCTGGGGCCAACGTCCTGACTTTC,CASSLLGQGLAGANVLTF
.,TRBJ1-5,.,TRBV6-1,TGTGCCAGCAGCCCACAGGGCTTTAGCAATCAGCCCCAGCATTTT,CASSPQGFSNQPQHF
.,TRBJ1-2,.,TRBV6-5,TGTGCCAGCAGTTGGTCGTGGGCCCCCTATGGCTACACCTTC,CASSWSWAPYGYTF
.,TRBJ1-3,.,TRBV29-1,TGCAGCGTGGCACAGAGCTCTGGAAACACCATATATTTT,CSVAQSSGNTIYF
.,TRBJ1-1,TRBD1,TRBV27,TGTGCCAGCAGTTTATCCCTGCCGGACAGGGGGCTCCGGAGGGAAGCTTTCTTT,CASSLSLPDRGLRREAFF
.,TRBJ2-7,.,TRBV5-1,TGCGCCAGCAGCTTGGGTCCGGGAAACTCCTACGAGCAGTACTTC,CASSLGPGNSYEQYF
.,TRBJ2-3,.,TRBV6-5,TGTGCCAGCAGTAAGGACTCCCCTGCCGATACGCAGTATTTT,CASSKDSPADTQYF
.,TRBJ1-3,.,TRBV6-5,TGTGCCAGCAGTTTGGCTACTCTAGGGAGCACCATATATTTT,CASSLATLGSTIYF
.,TRBJ2-5,TRBD2,TRBV4-2,TGTGCCAGCAGCCGAGAGACCGCCACTAGCGGGATAGGGACCCAGTACTTC,CASSRETATSGIGTQYF
.,TRBJ1-2,TRBD1,TRBV30,TGTGCCTGGAGTGCCAACAGGGGTGGCTACACCTTC,CAWSANRGGYTF
.,TRBJ1-3,.,TRBV5-5,TGTGCCAGCAGCCCCGGGAACACCATATATTTT,CASSPGNTIYF
.,TRBJ2-7,TRBD2,TRBV10-2,TGCGCCAGCAGTGAGTCACGGGAGGCGTCCTACGAGCAGTACTTC,CASSESREASYEQYF